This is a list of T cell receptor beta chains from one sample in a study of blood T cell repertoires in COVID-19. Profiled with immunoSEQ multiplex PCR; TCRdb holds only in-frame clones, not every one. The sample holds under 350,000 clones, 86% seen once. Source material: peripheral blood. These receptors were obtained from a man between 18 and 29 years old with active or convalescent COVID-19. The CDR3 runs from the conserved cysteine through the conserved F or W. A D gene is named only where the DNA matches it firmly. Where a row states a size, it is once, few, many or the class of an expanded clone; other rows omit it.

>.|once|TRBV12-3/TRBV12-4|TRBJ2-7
CASSSLVTGEQYF
TGTGCCAGCAGTTCACTAGTTACCGGCGAGCAGTACTTC
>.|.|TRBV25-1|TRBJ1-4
CASKSARGKLFF
TGTGCCAGCAAGAGCGCCAGGGGAAAACTGTTTTTT
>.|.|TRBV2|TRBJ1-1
CASSQKGDLNTEAFF
TGTGCCAGCAGTCAGAAGGGAGATTTGAACACTGAAGCTTTCTTT
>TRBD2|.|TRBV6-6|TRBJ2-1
CASSYPSGGGNNEQFF
TGTGCCAGCAGTTACCCTAGCGGGGGGGGGAACAATGAGCAGTTCTTC
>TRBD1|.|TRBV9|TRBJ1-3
CASSVSIPGQGAPSGNTIYF
TGTGCCAGCAGCGTCTCAATACCGGGACAGGGGGCTCCTTCCGGAAACACCATATATTTT
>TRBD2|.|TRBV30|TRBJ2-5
CAWSAQPGLAGWKTQYF
TGTGCCTGGAGTGCTCAGCCGGGACTAGCGGGATGGAAGACCCAGTACTTC
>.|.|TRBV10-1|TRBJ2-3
CASTRGANTDTQYF
TGCGCCAGCACCCGGGGAGCAAACACAGATACGCAGTATTTT
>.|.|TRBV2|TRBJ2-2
CASSAKGVFTGELFF
TGTGCCAGCAGTGCTAAGGGGGTGTTCACCGGGGAGCTGTTTTTT
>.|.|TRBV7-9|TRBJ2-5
CASSLREIETQYF
TGTGCCAGCAGCCTCCGGGAGATCGAGACCCAGTACTTC
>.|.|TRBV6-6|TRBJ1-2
CASSPQGLGPENYGYTF
TGTGCCAGCAGTCCCCAGGGTCTGGGGCCTGAAAACTATGGCTACACCTTC
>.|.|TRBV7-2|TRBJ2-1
CASSLFVREITYNEQFF
TGTGCCAGCAGCTTATTTGTGAGGGAGATAACCTACAATGAGCAGTTCTTC
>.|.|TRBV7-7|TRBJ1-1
CASSFRVDTEAFF
TGTGCCAGCAGCTTCAGGGTCGACACTGAAGCTTTCTTT
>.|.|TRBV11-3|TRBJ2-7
CASTREGGVAEQYF
TGTGCCAGCACCAGAGAGGGCGGGGTGGCCGAGCAGTACTTC
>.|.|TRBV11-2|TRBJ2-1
CASSLDLSSYNEQFF
TGTGCCAGCAGCTTGGACTTAAGCTCCTACAATGAGCAGTTCTTC
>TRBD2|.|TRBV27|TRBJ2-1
CASSLFGTSGRVVYNEQFF
TGTGCCAGCAGTTTATTCGGGACTAGCGGGAGGGTCGTCTACAATGAGCAGTTCTTC
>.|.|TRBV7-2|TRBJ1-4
CASSPLAQGDDEKLFF
TGTGCCAGCAGTCCTCTAGCACAGGGCGATGATGAAAAACTGTTTTTT
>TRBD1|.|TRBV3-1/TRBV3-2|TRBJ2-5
CASSQRQGAETQYF
TGTGCCAGCAGCCAAAGACAGGGGGCGGAGACCCAGTACTTC
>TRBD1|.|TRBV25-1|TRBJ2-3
CASNPPGQGNTDTQYF
TGTGCCAGCAACCCACCCGGACAGGGAAATACAGATACGCAGTATTTT